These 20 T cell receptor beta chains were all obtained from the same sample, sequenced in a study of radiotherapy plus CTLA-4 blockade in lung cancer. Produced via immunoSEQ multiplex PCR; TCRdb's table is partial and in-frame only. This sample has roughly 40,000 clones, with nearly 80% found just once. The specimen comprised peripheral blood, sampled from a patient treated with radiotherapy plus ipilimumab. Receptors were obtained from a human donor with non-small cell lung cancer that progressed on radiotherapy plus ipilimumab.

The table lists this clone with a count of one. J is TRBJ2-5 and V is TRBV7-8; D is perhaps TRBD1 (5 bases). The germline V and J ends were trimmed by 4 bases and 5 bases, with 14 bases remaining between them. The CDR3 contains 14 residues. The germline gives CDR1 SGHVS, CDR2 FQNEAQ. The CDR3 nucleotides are TGTGCCAGCAGCTCCCCTTGGGGCCAGGAGACCCAGTACTTC. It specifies CASSSPWGQETQYF.

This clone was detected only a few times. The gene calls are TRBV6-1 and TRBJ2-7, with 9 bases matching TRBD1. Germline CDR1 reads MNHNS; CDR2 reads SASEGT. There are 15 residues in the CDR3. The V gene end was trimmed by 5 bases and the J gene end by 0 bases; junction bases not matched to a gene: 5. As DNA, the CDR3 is TGTGCCAGCAGTTCAAAGACAGGGGGCTCCTACGAGCAGTACTTC. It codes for CASSSKTGGSYEQYF.

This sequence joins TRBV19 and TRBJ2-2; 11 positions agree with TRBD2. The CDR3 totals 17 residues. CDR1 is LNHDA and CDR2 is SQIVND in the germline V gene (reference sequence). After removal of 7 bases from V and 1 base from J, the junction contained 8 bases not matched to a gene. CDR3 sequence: CASMGGGLAGNTGELFF. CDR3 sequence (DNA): TGTGCCAGTATGGGCGGAGGACTAGCGGGGAACACCGGGGAGCTGTTTTTT.

Here the CDR3 DNA reads TGTGCCAGCAGAAAGGGCCGAGGGGCAGGGGTCAACTATGGCTACACCTTC. Its protein product is CASRKGRGAGVNYGYTF. The gene calls are TRBV5-6 and TRBJ1-2; D might be TRBD1 (6 bases). Germline CDR1 and CDR2: SGHDT and YYEEEE. The CDR3 extends over 17 amino acids. The germline V and J ends were trimmed by 5 bases and 2 bases, with 22 bases remaining between them.

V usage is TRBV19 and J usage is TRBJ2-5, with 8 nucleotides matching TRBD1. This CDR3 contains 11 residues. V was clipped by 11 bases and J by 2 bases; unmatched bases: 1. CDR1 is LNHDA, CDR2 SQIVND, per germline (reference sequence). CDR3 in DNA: TGTGCCCGGGACAGGCAAGAGACCCAGTACTTC. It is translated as CARDRQETQYF.

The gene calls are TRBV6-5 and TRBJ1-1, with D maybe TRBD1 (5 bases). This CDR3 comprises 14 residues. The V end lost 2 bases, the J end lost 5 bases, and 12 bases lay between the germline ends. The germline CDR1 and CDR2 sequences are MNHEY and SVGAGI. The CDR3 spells CASSYGAGRTEAFF. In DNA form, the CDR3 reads TGTGCCAGCAGTTACGGGGCAGGACGGACTGAAGCTTTCTTT.

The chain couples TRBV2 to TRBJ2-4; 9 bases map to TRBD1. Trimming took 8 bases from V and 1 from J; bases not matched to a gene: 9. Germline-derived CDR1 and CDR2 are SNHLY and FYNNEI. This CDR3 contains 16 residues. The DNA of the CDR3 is TGTGCCAGCTCAAACGGGGGACAGGGTGCCAAAAACATTCAGTACTTC. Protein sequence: CASSNGGQGAKNIQYF.

Written as DNA, the CDR3 is TGTGCCAGCAAGAGAGGGGGCGCTGTGAACACTGAAGCTTTCTTT. This gives the protein CASKRGGAVNTEAFF. The rearrangement links TRBV2 to TRBJ1-1; 7 positions match TRBD1. CDR1 SNHLY and CDR2 FYNNEI come from the germline V gene. J was trimmed by 0 bases and V by 7 bases; bases with no gene match: 8. The CDR3 sequence is 15 residues long.

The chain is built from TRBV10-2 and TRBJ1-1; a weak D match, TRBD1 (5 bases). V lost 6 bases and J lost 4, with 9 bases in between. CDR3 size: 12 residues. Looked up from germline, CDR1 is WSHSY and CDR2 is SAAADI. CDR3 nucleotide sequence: TGCGCCAGCAGAAGGGGTTCCACTGAAGCTTTCTTT. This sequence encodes CASRRGSTEAFF.

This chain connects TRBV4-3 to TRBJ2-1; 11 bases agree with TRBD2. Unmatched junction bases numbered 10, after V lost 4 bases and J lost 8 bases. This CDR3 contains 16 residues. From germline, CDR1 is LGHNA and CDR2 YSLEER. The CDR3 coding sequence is TGCGCCAGCAGCCCTTTAGCGGGGGGGCTTGTATATGAGCAGTTCTTC. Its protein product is CASSPLAGGLVYEQFF.

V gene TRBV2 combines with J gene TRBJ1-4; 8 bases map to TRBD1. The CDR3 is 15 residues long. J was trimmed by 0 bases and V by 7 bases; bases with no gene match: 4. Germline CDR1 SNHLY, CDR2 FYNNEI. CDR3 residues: CASISQGATNEKLFF. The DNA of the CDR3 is TGTGCCAGCATTTCACAGGGGGCAACTAATGAAAAACTGTTTTTT.

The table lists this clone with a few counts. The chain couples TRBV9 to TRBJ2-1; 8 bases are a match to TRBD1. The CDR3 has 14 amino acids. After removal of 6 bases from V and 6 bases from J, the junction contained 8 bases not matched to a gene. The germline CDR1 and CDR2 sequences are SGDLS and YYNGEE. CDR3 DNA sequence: TGTGCCAGCACCCGCGGACAGGGCGGCAATGAGCAGTTCTTC. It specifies CASTRGQGGNEQFF.

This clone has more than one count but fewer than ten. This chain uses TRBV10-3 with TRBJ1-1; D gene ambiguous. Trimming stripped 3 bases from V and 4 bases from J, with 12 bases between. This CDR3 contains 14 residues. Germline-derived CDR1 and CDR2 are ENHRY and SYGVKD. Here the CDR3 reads CAISESFPSTEAFF. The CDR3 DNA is TGTGCCATCAGTGAAAGTTTCCCGAGCACTGAAGCTTTCTTT.

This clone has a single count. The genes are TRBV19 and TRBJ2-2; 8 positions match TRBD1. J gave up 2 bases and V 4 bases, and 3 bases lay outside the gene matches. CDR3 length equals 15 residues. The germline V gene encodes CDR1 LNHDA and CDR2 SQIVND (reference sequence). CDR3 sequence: CASSTQGANTGELFF. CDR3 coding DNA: TGTGCCAGTAGTACTCAGGGGGCAAACACCGGGGAGCTGTTTTTT.

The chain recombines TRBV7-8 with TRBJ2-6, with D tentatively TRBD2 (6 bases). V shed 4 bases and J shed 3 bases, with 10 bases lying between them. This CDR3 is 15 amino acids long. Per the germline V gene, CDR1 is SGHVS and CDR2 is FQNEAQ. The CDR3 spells CASSSPGVGANVLTF. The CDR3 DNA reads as TGTGCCAGCAGCTCGCCGGGGGTTGGGGCCAACGTCCTGACTTTC.

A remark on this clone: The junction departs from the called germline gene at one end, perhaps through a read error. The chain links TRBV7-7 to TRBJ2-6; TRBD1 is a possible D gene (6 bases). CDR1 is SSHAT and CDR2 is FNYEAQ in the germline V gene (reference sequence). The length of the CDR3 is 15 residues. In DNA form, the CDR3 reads TGTGCTAGCAGCGGACAGTTGGGTGGGGCCAACGTCCTGACTTTC. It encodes CASSGQLGGANVLTF.

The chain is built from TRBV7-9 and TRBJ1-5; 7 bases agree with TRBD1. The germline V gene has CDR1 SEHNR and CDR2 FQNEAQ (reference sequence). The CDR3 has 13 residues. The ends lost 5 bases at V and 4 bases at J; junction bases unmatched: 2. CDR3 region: CASSATGNQPQHF. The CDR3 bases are TGTGCCAGCAGCGCGACAGGGAATCAGCCCCAGCATTTT.

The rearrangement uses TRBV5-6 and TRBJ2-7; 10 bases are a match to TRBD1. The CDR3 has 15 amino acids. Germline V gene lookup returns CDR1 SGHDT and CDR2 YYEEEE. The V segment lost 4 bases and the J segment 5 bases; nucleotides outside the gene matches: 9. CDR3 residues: CASSIARDRGHEQYF. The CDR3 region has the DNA TGTGCCAGCAGCATAGCCCGGGACAGGGGCCACGAGCAGTACTTC.

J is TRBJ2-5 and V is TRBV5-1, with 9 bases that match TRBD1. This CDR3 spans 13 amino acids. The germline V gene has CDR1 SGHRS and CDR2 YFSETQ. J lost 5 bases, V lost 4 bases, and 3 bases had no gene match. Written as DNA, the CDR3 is TGCGCCAGCAGCGGGACAGGGTCGGAGACCCAGTACTTC. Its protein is CASSGTGSETQYF.

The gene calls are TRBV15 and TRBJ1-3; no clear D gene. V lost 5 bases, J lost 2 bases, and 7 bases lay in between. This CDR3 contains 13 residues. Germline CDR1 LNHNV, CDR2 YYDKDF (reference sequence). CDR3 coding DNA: TGTGCCACCAGCGCCCTAACTGGAAACACCATATATTTT. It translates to CATSALTGNTIYF.